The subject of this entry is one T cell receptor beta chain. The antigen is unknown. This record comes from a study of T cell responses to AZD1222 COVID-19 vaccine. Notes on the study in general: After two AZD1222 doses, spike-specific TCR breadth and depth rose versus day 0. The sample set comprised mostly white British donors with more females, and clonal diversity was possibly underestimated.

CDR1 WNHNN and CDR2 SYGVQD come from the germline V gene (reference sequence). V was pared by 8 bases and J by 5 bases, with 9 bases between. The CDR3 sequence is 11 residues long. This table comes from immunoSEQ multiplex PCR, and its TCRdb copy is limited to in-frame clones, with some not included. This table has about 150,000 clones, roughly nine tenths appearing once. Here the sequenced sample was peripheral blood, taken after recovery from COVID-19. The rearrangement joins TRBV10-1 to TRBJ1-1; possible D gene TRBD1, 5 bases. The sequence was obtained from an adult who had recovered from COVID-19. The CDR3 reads CASSRGTEAFF. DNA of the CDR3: TGCGCCAGCTCCCGGGGGACTGAAGCTTTCTTT.